Listed here is a single T cell receptor (beta chain). This sample was included in a study of T cells in Graves' hyperthyroidism and ophthalmopathy. Researchers amplified the TCR beta CDR3 regions from RNA transcripts. TCR CDR3 underwent first-round RT-PCR with the HTBI primer set. TCRdb reanalysed the multiplex PCR reads using MiXCR and keeps one entry per CDR3 protein. The table records fewer than 200,000 distinct CDR3 sequences, roughly 10% of them present only once. The CDR3 spans 15 residues. The V gene end was trimmed by 5 bases and the J gene end by 0 bases; junction bases not matched to a gene: 7. Germline CDR1 SEHNR, CDR2 FQNEAQ (reference sequence).

Sequenced: blood. This chain connects TRBV7-9 to TRBJ2-7; 7 bases match TRBD1. This TCR was recovered from a woman aged 18 to 35 with Graves' hyperthyroidism that later progressed to Graves' ophthalmopathy. The CDR3 protein is CASSRTGLFSYEQYF. In DNA, the CDR3 is TGTGCCAGCAGCCGGACAGGCCTTTTCTCCTACGAGCAGTACTTC.